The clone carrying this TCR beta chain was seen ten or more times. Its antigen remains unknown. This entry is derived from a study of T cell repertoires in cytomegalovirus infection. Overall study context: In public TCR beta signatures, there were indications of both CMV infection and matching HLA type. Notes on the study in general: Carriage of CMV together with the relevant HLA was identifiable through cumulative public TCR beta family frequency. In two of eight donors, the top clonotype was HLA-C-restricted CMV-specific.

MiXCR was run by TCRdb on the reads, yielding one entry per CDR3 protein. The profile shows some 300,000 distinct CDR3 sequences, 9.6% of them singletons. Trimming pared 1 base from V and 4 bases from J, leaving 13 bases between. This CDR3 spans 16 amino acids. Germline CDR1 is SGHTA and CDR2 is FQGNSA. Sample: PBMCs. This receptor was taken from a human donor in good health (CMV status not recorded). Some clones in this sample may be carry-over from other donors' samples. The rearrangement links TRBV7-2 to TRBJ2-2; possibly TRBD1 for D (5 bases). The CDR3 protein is CASSLGQPRVTGELFF. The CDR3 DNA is TGTGCCAGCAGCTTAGGACAGCCCAGGGTCACCGGGGAGCTGTTTTTT.